This T cell receptor (beta chain) was profiled in a study of T-cell reconstitution after alpha-beta-depleted transplantation in children. This sample's TCRbeta library carried unique molecular identifier barcodes. TCRdb fed the PCR reads into MiXCR, producing one record per CDR3 protein. Of over 550,000 distinct CDR3 sequences detected, roughly a tenth appear once; the ten largest clones hold around 4%. This CDR3 is 17 amino acids long. V gave up 2 bases and J gave up 0 bases; unmatched junction bases: 4. Germline V CDR1 and CDR2: LNHDA, SQIVND (reference sequence). This clonotype was sampled from a human donor who donated a stem cell graft to a child with acute myeloid leukemia. The sequencing here drew on PBMCs from the stem cell graft donor, taken from the stem cell graft. This chain connects TRBV19 to TRBJ2-3; 11 nucleotides agree with TRBD2. The CDR3 sequence is CASSIQTSGRSTDTQYF. CDR3 nucleotides: TGTGCCAGTAGTATACAAACTAGCGGGAGAAGCACAGATACGCAGTATTTT.